This T cell receptor (beta chain) was recorded in a study of cytomegalovirus exposure and HLA in healthy donors. Study results and caveats: Several of the most significant clusters were apparently associated with common viral pathogens in a later analysis. The CMV antigen specificity of three CMV-associated chains was confirmed through in vitro analysis. Beyond CMV serostatus, there was no information to go on about immune exposure.

This CDR3 region has 15 residues. V was clipped by 6 bases and J by 0 bases, with 12 bases between them. The germline V gene encodes CDR1 MNHEY and CDR2 SVGAGI. Concerning this clone: What it recognizes is unknown.

The PCR contained 60 Vbeta and 13 Jbeta primers. TCRdb's copy holds only in-frame clones and misses some; the assay was immunoSEQ multiplex PCR. Of under 70,000 clones in the sample, 65% to 70% were seen once. As for the donors, each was a healthy bone marrow donor. The clonotype was recovered from a woman in her 30s in good health and CMV-seronegative. Source material: PBMCs. The chain is built from TRBV6-5 and TRBJ1-5; D may be TRBD1 (5 bases). The CDR3 region is CASRPQGYSNQPQHF. Written as DNA, the CDR3 is TGTGCCAGCAGACCCCAGGGATATAGCAATCAGCCCCAGCATTTT.